Following are 27 T cell receptor beta chains from one sample sequenced in a study of CD8 T cells in ankylosing spondylitis. TCRdb passed the 5' RACE reads through MiXCR, listing each CDR3 protein once. The sample holds some 250,000 distinct CDR3 sequences; around 25% are singletons and the top ten take 0.61%. Sequenced input: blood, either unsorted or a sorted T cell fraction (not recorded which). These receptor sequences come from a male donor with ankylosing spondylitis or in good health (not recorded which).

This clonotype has just a few counts. The rearrangement links TRBV10-3 to TRBJ2-1, with 9 bases identical to TRBD2. The ends lost 6 bases at V and 8 bases at J; junction bases unmatched: 11. Germline V lookup: CDR1 ENHRY, CDR2 SYGVKD. This CDR3 is built from 15 residues. The CDR3 reads CAISPVQAGGDEQFF. CDR3 nucleotide sequence: TGTGCCATCAGCCCTGTACAAGCGGGGGGCGATGAGCAGTTCTTC.

This clonotype was counted between two and nine times. The rearrangement uses TRBV29-1 and TRBJ1-1; D is unresolved. The CDR3 totals 11 residues. Trimming stripped 8 bases from V and 4 bases from J, with 11 bases between. Germline lookup yields CDR1 SQVTM and CDR2 ANQGSEA. CDR3: CSPQKSTEAFF. The CDR3 coding sequence is TGCAGCCCTCAAAAGAGCACTGAAGCTTTCTTT.

The V gene is TRBV5-5, the J gene TRBJ2-2, with 7 bases that match TRBD2. The V segment lost 2 bases and the J segment 1 base; nucleotides outside the gene matches: 2. The CDR3 is 15 amino acids. Germline CDR1 and CDR2: SGHKS and YYEKEE (reference sequence). The CDR3 DNA reads TGTGCCAGCAGCTTACGCGGGGGGAACACCGGGGAGCTGTTTTTT. As protein: CASSLRGGNTGELFF.

The V gene is TRBV6-4, the J gene TRBJ2-1, with a weak D call TRBD1 (6 bases). The V and J ends lost 3 bases and 9 bases respectively, with 18 bases between them. This CDR3 has 15 residues. Germline CDR1 reads MRHNA; CDR2 reads SNTAGT. CDR3 sequence: CASSERPGEKSEQFF. The CDR3 DNA sequence: TGTGCCAGCAGTGAGAGGCCAGGGGAGAAGAGTGAGCAGTTCTTC.

With respect to this clonotype: Relative to the germline gene, one junction end is altered; a read error may explain this. The V and J genes are TRBV20-1 and TRBJ2-5; D is possibly TRBD2 (7 bases). Germline V CDR1 and CDR2: DFQATT, SNEGSKA (reference sequence). The CDR3 is 15 amino acids. CDR3 sequence reads: CSVVGAGVAQGTQYF. DNA of the CDR3: TGCAGTGTCGTGGGGGCGGGGGTAGCTCAAGGGACCCAGTACTTC.

In its sample, this clonotype was seen a few times. CDR3 in DNA: TGTGCCAGCAGCTTAGGAGGGAGCCTCGGGGAGCAGTACTTC. Translated, it gives CASSLGGSLGEQYF. The V call is TRBV7-2, the J call TRBJ2-7; tentative D call: TRBD2 (5 bases). The CDR3 contains 14 residues. Germline V gene data show CDR1 as SGHTA and CDR2 as FQGNSA. The V and J ends lost 1 base and 7 bases respectively, with 14 bases between them.

This clonotype was recorded a few times. The V gene is TRBV20-1, the J gene TRBJ2-3; maybe TRBD2 (6 bases). Trimming removed 5 bases at V and 4 bases at J, with 13 bases between. The germline gives CDR1 DFQATT, CDR2 SNEGSKA (reference sequence). The CDR3 is 13 residues long. The chain's CDR3 is CSAVQSSADTQYF. The CDR3 DNA follows: TGCAGTGCTGTCCAATCTAGCGCAGATACGCAGTATTTT.

The rearrangement uses TRBV5-5 and TRBJ2-1; D is undetermined. The V gene's germline CDR1 is SGHKS and CDR2 YYEKEE (reference sequence). This CDR3 spans 16 amino acids. The V gene lost 4 bases and the J gene lost 0 bases, with 14 bases spanning the gap. The CDR3 DNA reads as TGTGCCAGCAGCCCGGACGCCGGCAGCTCCTACAATGAGCAGTTCTTC. It encodes CASSPDAGSSYNEQFF.

This clonotype was detected a few times. The V and J genes are TRBV10-2 and TRBJ2-1; D perhaps matches TRBD1 (5 bases). Trimming shortened V by 9 bases and J by 3 bases, and 24 bases separated the two germline ends. This CDR3 has 17 amino acids. Germline V lookup: CDR1 WSHSY, CDR2 SAAADI. CDR3 in amino acids: CARGERLTRRIYNEQFF. The CDR3 DNA reads as TGCGCCAGAGGGGAACGACTTACCCGCAGGATCTACAATGAGCAGTTCTTC.

At least ten counts were recorded for this clonotype. The CDR3 spells CASSFLVAGDVTQYF. In DNA form, the CDR3 reads TGTGCCAGCAGCTTCCTAGTCGCGGGGGATGTGACCCAGTACTTC. The V call is TRBV11-2, the J call TRBJ2-5; 7 nucleotides agree with TRBD2. This CDR3 has 15 amino acids. V gave up 3 bases and J gave up 7 bases; unmatched junction bases: 11. The germline V gene has CDR1 SGHAT and CDR2 FQNNGV.

The chain is built from TRBV7-8 and TRBJ2-1; possibly TRBD1 or TRBD2 for D (5 bases each). The V gene's germline CDR1 is SGHVS and CDR2 FQNEAQ. The CDR3 contains 14 residues. V lost 6 bases to trimming and J lost 5 bases, with 14 bases between them. The CDR3 loop reads CASRSRMGDNEQFF. In DNA, the CDR3 is TGTGCCAGCAGGTCCAGGATGGGGGACAATGAGCAGTTCTTC.

Ten or more counts support this clonotype. The V and J genes are TRBV9 and TRBJ2-7; TRBD1 or TRBD2 may be the D gene (5 bases each). This CDR3 is 15 amino acids long. V lost 4 bases to trimming and J lost 0 bases, with 14 bases between them. Germline V gene sequence: CDR1 SGDLS, CDR2 YYNGEE. CDR3 amino acids: CASSPGPLSSYEQYF. Here the CDR3 DNA reads TGTGCCAGCAGCCCGGGACCACTATCCTCCTACGAGCAGTACTTC. The whole variable domain, filled in from reference TRBV9 and TRBJ2-7, reads DSGVTQTPKHLITATGQRVTLRCSPRSGDLSVYWYQQSLDQGLQFLIQYYNGEERAKGNILERFSAQQFPDLHSELNLSSLELGDSALYFCASSPGPLSSYEQYFGPGTRLTVT.

This clonotype has at least ten counts. The V gene is TRBV4-2, the J gene TRBJ2-1; 11 bases are shared with TRBD2. This CDR3 region has 18 residues. Germline CDR1 LGHNA, CDR2 YNFKEQ. V shed 1 base and J 0 bases; nucleotides not matched to a gene: 5. CDR3 protein: CASSQGTSGPSSYNEQFF. The DNA of the CDR3 is TGTGCCAGCAGCCAAGGGACTAGCGGGCCGAGCTCCTACAATGAGCAGTTCTTC.

The chain is built from TRBV24-1 and TRBJ1-6, with TRBD1 matching over 7 bases. The length of the CDR3 is 16 residues. V trimming: 2 bases; J trimming: 6 bases; junction bases outside the gene matches: 6. CDR1 is KGHDR, CDR2 SFDVKD, per germline. CDR3 in amino acids: CATSDSRQGGNSPLHF. CDR3 DNA sequence: TGTGCCACCAGTGATTCCCGACAGGGAGGTAATTCACCCCTCCACTTT.

This clonotype was seen many times. This chain joins TRBV14 and TRBJ2-4; 8 bases are shared with TRBD1. J was trimmed by 6 bases and V by 4 bases; bases with no gene match: 8. Per germline, CDR1 SGHDN and CDR2 FVKESK. The CDR3 consists of 15 residues. The CDR3 DNA reads as TGTGCCAGCAGCCTAGGACAGGGTATCAGAAACATTCAGTACTTC. Translated, it gives CASSLGQGIRNIQYF.

The sample holds many counts of this clonotype. CDR3 nucleotides: TGCAGTGCCCTACAGGGGACGGGCGCGGTTGATGAAAAACTGTTTTTT. It yields the protein CSALQGTGAVDEKLFF. The chain recombines TRBV20-1 with TRBJ1-4, with 7 nucleotides matching TRBD1. V trimming: 6 bases; J trimming: 6 bases; junction bases outside the gene matches: 16. In germline, CDR1 is DFQATT, CDR2 SNEGSKA (reference sequence). The CDR3 contains 16 residues.

This clonotype was seen a handful of times. V is TRBV10-3 and J is TRBJ2-3; D is perhaps TRBD2 (7 bases). V was cut by 2 bases and J by 0 bases, with 15 bases left in between. Germline-derived CDR1 and CDR2 are ENHRY and SYGVKD. This CDR3 has 17 amino acids. As DNA, the CDR3 is TGTGCCATCAGTGAGGATGACGGGGGGCTTAGCACAGATACGCAGTATTTT. It is translated as CAISEDDGGLSTDTQYF.

The chain links TRBV20-1 to TRBJ2-7; D remains ambiguous. The CDR3 has 11 amino acids. Looked up from germline, CDR1 is DFQATT and CDR2 is SNEGSKA (reference sequence). Trimming took 5 bases from V and 3 from J, leaving 8 bases between them. The CDR3: CSAYANYEQYF. The CDR3 nucleotides are TGCAGTGCTTATGCTAACTACGAGCAGTACTTC.

This clonotype was recorded only once. The rearrangement links TRBV20-1 to TRBJ1-1; D is unclear. CDR3 length: 14 amino acids. Germline values: CDR1 DFQATT, CDR2 SNEGSKA (reference sequence). Trimming shortened V by 6 bases and J by 4 bases, and 18 bases separated the two germline ends. The CDR3 region has the DNA TGCAGTGCAGAATGGGGTTTGGGTGGCACTGAAGCTTTCTTT. It specifies CSAEWGLGGTEAFF.

The rearrangement uses TRBV27 and TRBJ2-7; D gene ambiguous. V was cut by 3 bases and J by 2 bases, with 11 bases left in between. Germline CDR1 MNHEY, CDR2 SMNVEV (reference sequence). The CDR3 extends over 14 amino acids. The CDR3 DNA reads as TGTGCCAGCAGTTTTTTTTCAGGACCCTACGAGCAGTACTTC. Residues: CASSFFSGPYEQYF.

The chain employs TRBV10-3 and TRBJ2-3; 15 bases fit TRBD2. V was clipped by 2 bases and J by 3 bases; unmatched bases: 9. Looked up from germline, CDR1 is ENHRY and CDR2 is SYGVKD. The CDR3 contains 19 residues. The CDR3 here is CAISETPGTSGGLTDTQYF. Written as DNA, the CDR3 is TGTGCCATCAGTGAGACGCCCGGGACTAGCGGGGGGCTAACAGATACGCAGTATTTT.

This clonotype was picked up a small number of times. The rearrangement links TRBV20-1 to TRBJ2-5; 7 bases are a match to TRBD1. V shed 3 bases, J shed 5 bases, and the junction held 6 bases outside the gene matches. In germline, CDR1 is DFQATT, CDR2 SNEGSKA (reference sequence). The CDR3 has 13 amino acids. CDR3 sequence reads: CSASEGALETQYF. The CDR3, as DNA: TGCAGTGCTAGTGAGGGGGCCCTGGAGACCCAGTACTTC.

The chain couples TRBV20-1 to TRBJ2-1, with D perhaps being TRBD1 or TRBD2 (5 bases each). The germline CDR1 and CDR2 sequences are DFQATT and SNEGSKA (reference sequence). V was cut by 5 bases and J by 0 bases, with 26 bases left in between. The CDR3 loop spans 19 amino acids. The CDR3 loop is CSASMSVMGSGSSYNEQFF. CDR3 DNA: TGCAGTGCTTCAATGTCGGTTATGGGCTCAGGGAGCTCCTACAATGAGCAGTTCTTC.

This clonotype was observed at least ten times. The chain uses TRBV12-3 or TRBV12-4 and TRBJ2-1; D might be TRBD1 or TRBD2, each matching 6 bases. The CDR3 runs to 14 residues. V was cut by 5 bases and J by 9 bases, with 17 bases left in between. The CDR3 loop is CASSAGTRRGEQFF. Written as DNA, the CDR3 is TGTGCCAGCAGTGCCGGGACAAGGCGGGGTGAGCAGTTCTTC.

This clonotype turned up a few times. This rearrangement joins TRBV4-1 to TRBJ2-6; 7 bases agree with TRBD2. The CDR3 has 16 amino acids. Unmatched junction bases numbered 6, after V lost 3 bases and J lost 4 bases. CDR1 and CDR2 (germline): MGHRA, YSYEKL. This CDR3 is CASSQWSGEGANVLTF. CDR3 coding DNA: TGCGCCAGCAGCCAGTGGAGCGGGGAAGGGGCCAACGTCCTGACTTTC.

This clonotype was seen many times. This sequence joins TRBV6-1 and TRBJ1-3; a weak D match, TRBD1 (6 bases). The CDR3 is 14 amino acids. Germline lookup yields CDR1 MNHNS and CDR2 SASEGT. V was cut by 6 bases and J by 2 bases, with 11 bases left in between. The CDR3 sequence is CASRDGGTGNTIYF. The CDR3 DNA reads TGTGCCAGCAGGGACGGGGGCACTGGAAACACCATATATTTT.

The chain employs TRBV29-1 and TRBJ2-5; D remains unclear. The CDR3 contains 12 residues. The germline CDR1 and CDR2 sequences are SQVTM and ANQGSEA. V was clipped by 6 bases and J by 2 bases, with 10 bases between them. CDR3 nucleotides: TGCAGCGTCCCTACCGGGCAAGAGACCCAGTACTTC. It specifies CSVPTGQETQYF.